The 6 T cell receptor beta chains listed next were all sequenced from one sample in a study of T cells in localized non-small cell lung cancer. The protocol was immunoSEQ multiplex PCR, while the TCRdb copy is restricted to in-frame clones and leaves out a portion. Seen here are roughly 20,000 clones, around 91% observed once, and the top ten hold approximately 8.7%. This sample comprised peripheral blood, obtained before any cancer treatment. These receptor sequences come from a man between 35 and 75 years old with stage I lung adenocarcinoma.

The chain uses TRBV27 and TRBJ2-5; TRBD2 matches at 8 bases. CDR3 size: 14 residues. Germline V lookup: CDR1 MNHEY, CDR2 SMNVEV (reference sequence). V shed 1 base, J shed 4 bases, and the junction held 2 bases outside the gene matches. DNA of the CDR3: TGTGCCAGCAGTTTATACGGGAGGGGAGAGACCCAGTACTTC. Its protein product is CASSLYGRGETQYF.

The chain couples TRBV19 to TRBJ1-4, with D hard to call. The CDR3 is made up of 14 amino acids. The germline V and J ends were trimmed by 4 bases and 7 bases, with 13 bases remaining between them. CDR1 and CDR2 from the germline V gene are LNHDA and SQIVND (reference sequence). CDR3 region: CASSTRRIGEKLFF. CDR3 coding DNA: TGTGCCAGTAGTACTCGGCGGATTGGTGAAAAACTGTTTTTT.

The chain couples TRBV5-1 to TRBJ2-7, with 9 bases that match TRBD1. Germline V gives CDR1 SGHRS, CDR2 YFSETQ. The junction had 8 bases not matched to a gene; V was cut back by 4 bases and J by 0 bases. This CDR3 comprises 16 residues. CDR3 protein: CASSRDRGASSYEQYF. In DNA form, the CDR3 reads TGCGCCAGCAGCCGTGACAGGGGGGCTTCCTCCTACGAGCAGTACTTC.

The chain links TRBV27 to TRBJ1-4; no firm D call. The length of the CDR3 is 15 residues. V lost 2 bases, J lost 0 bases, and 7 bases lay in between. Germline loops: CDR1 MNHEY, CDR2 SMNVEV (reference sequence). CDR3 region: CASSLRVATNEKLFF. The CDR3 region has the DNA TGTGCCAGCAGTTTAAGGGTGGCAACTAATGAAAAACTGTTTTTT.

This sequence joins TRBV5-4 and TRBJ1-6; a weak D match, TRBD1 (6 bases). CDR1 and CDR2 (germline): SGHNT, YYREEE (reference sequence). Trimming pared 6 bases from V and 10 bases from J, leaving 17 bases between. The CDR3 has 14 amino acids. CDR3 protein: CASKTRGRESPLHF. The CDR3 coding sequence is TGTGCCAGCAAGACCAGGGGACGGGAATCACCCCTCCACTTT.

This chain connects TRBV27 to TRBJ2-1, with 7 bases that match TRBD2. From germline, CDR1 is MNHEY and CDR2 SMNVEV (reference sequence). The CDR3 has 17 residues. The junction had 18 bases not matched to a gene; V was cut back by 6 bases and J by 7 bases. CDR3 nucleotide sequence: TGTGCCAGCAGCCGAAGGATGGGGGGAGGGAGTGCTAATGAGCAGTTCTTC. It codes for CASSRRMGGGSANEQFF.